These T cell receptor beta chains were read from a single sample in a study of CD8+CD57+ T cells in acquired aplastic anemia. TCRdb recomputed calls from the reads with MiXCR, one row per CDR3 protein. Among a few hundred thousand distinct CDR3 sequences listed, under 55% were seen once. Specimen: sorted CD4+, CD8+, or CD8+CD57+ T cells (not recorded which) from PBMCs. Receptors were obtained from a human donor with aplastic anemia. Each CDR3 is given with its conserved first and last residue. Fields, in order: clone size, J gene, D gene, V gene, CDR3 protein, CDR3 DNA. The D gene is left open where the match is weak. Rows may omit the clone size; those that give it use once, few, many or a size class.

abundance: once
j_gene: TRBJ2-7
d_gene: .
v_gene: TRBV19
CDR3aa: CATRDRTYEQYF
CDR3nt: TGTGCCACCCGGGACCGGACCTACGAGCAGTACTTC

abundance: .
j_gene: TRBJ1-2
d_gene: .
v_gene: TRBV5-1
CDR3aa: CASSYDTYGYTF
CDR3nt: TGCGCCAGCAGCTACGACACCTATGGCTACACCTTC

abundance: .
j_gene: TRBJ1-2
d_gene: TRBD1
v_gene: TRBV10-3
CDR3aa: CAIAGQGAGYGYTF
CDR3nt: TGTGCCATAGCCGGACAGGGGGCTGGCTATGGCTACACCTTC

abundance: many
j_gene: TRBJ2-3
d_gene: .
v_gene: TRBV10-3
CDR3aa: CAISVMTTTDTQYF
CDR3nt: TGTGCCATCAGTGTTATGACTACCACAGATACGCAGTATTTT

abundance: .
j_gene: TRBJ2-1
d_gene: TRBD1
v_gene: TRBV6-5
CDR3aa: CASSYVIGQGYNEQFF
CDR3nt: TGTGCCAGCAGTTATGTTATAGGACAGGGATACAATGAGCAGTTCTTC

abundance: .
j_gene: TRBJ1-5
d_gene: TRBD1
v_gene: TRBV7-9
CDR3aa: CASSRGQGLPQHF
CDR3nt: TGTGCCAGCAGTAGAGGACAGGGGCTTCCCCAGCATTTT

abundance: .
j_gene: TRBJ1-4
d_gene: .
v_gene: TRBV19
CDR3aa: CASSPDSIGEKLFF
CDR3nt: TGTGCCAGTAGTCCTGACAGCATAGGGGAAAAACTGTTTTTT

abundance: .
j_gene: TRBJ2-7
d_gene: .
v_gene: TRBV7-3
CDR3aa: CASSFDRTYEQYF
CDR3nt: TGTGCCAGCAGCTTCGACAGGACCTACGAGCAGTACTTC

abundance: .
j_gene: TRBJ2-3
d_gene: TRBD2
v_gene: TRBV3-1
CDR3aa: CASSQAVGGAADTQYF
CDR3nt: TGTGCCAGCAGCCAAGCAGTCGGGGGGGCCGCAGATACGCAGTATTTT

abundance: .
j_gene: TRBJ1-2
d_gene: .
v_gene: TRBV24-1
CDR3aa: CATSDLGGDGYTF
CDR3nt: TGTGCCACCAGTGATCTTGGAGGGGATGGCTACACCTTC

abundance: many
j_gene: TRBJ2-1
d_gene: .
v_gene: TRBV19
CDR3aa: CASSIAWDEQFF
CDR3nt: TGTGCCAGTAGTATAGCTTGGGATGAGCAGTTCTTC

abundance: few
j_gene: TRBJ1-5
d_gene: TRBD1
v_gene: TRBV20-1
CDR3aa: CSADPGQGDGNQPQHF
CDR3nt: TGCAGTGCTGACCCGGGACAGGGTGATGGCAATCAGCCCCAGCATTTT

abundance: .
j_gene: TRBJ2-1
d_gene: TRBD1
v_gene: TRBV15
CDR3aa: CATSRPGTGGYNEQFF
CDR3nt: TGTGCCACCAGCAGACCCGGGACAGGGGGCTACAATGAGCAGTTCTTC

abundance: .
j_gene: TRBJ2-7
d_gene: TRBD1
v_gene: TRBV7-3
CDR3aa: CASSPLRGDRVDEQYF
CDR3nt: TGTGCCAGCTCACCACTTCGGGGCGACAGGGTTGATGAGCAGTACTTC

abundance: .
j_gene: TRBJ1-2
d_gene: TRBD1
v_gene: TRBV2
CDR3aa: CASRAGTGGSGGTF
CDR3nt: TGTGCCAGCAGAGCCGGGACAGGGGGCTCCGGTGGCACCTTC

abundance: .
j_gene: TRBJ1-1
d_gene: TRBD1
v_gene: TRBV29-1
CDR3aa: CSGDRGTEAFF
CDR3nt: TGCAGCGGGGACAGGGGCACTGAAGCTTTCTTT

abundance: .
j_gene: TRBJ2-7
d_gene: TRBD1
v_gene: TRBV2
CDR3aa: CASRKGQGLEQYF
CDR3nt: TGTGCCAGCCGAAAGGGACAGGGGTTGGAGCAGTACTTC

abundance: .
j_gene: TRBJ1-3
d_gene: .
v_gene: TRBV4-1
CDR3aa: CASSQVPGASGNTIYF
CDR3nt: TGCGCCAGCAGCCAAGTCCCCGGGGCCTCTGGAAACACCATATATTTT

abundance: .
j_gene: TRBJ2-3
d_gene: .
v_gene: TRBV7-2
CDR3aa: CASSLHRGGLTTDTQYF
CDR3nt: TGTGCCAGCAGCTTACATAGGGGGGGGTTAACCACAGATACGCAGTATTTT

abundance: .
j_gene: TRBJ2-5
d_gene: .
v_gene: TRBV15
CDR3aa: CATSSASVGQTQYF
CDR3nt: TGTGCCACCAGCAGCGCCTCAGTGGGACAGACCCAGTACTTC

abundance: .
j_gene: TRBJ1-5
d_gene: .
v_gene: TRBV19
CDR3aa: CASIPPTDLYSNQPQHF
CDR3nt: TGTGCCAGTATCCCGCCGACAGACCTATATAGCAATCAGCCCCAGCATTTT

abundance: many
j_gene: TRBJ1-6
d_gene: .
v_gene: TRBV3-1
CDR3aa: CASSQADSSYNSPLHF
CDR3nt: TGTGCCAGCAGCCAAGCAGATAGCTCCTATAATTCACCCCTCCACTTT

abundance: few
j_gene: TRBJ2-2
d_gene: .
v_gene: TRBV5-1
CDR3aa: CASSLDGQFNTGELFF
CDR3nt: TGCGCCAGCAGCTTGGACGGGCAGTTTAACACCGGGGAGCTGTTTTTT

abundance: once
j_gene: TRBJ2-5
d_gene: TRBD1
v_gene: TRBV15
CDR3aa: CATSRDQDRGQETQYF
CDR3nt: TGTGCCACCAGCAGAGATCAGGACAGGGGGCAAGAGACCCAGTACTTC

abundance: .
j_gene: TRBJ1-6
d_gene: TRBD1
v_gene: TRBV20-1
CDR3aa: CSARSYSGTGVYSPLHF
CDR3nt: TGCAGTGCTAGATCTTACTCCGGGACAGGCGTATATTCACCCCTCCACTTT

abundance: .
j_gene: TRBJ2-3
d_gene: .
v_gene: TRBV5-1
CDR3aa: CASSPDSGRTDTQYF
CDR3nt: TGTGCCAGCAGCCCCGATTCGGGGCGGACAGATACGCAGTATTTT

abundance: many
j_gene: TRBJ1-2
d_gene: .
v_gene: TRBV5-6
CDR3aa: CASSPGGSVPYTF
CDR3nt: TGTGCCAGCAGCCCCGGGGGGTCCGTGCCCTACACCTTC

abundance: .
j_gene: TRBJ2-3
d_gene: TRBD2
v_gene: TRBV2
CDR3aa: CASSEVTSGGSDTQYF
CDR3nt: TGTGCCAGCAGTGAAGTGACTAGCGGGGGGTCAGATACGCAGTATTTT

abundance: .
j_gene: TRBJ1-2
d_gene: .
v_gene: TRBV5-1
CDR3aa: CASSLTLGPNYGYTF
CDR3nt: TGCGCCAGCAGCTTGACCCTGGGGCCAAACTATGGCTACACCTTC

abundance: .
j_gene: TRBJ2-3
d_gene: .
v_gene: TRBV24-1
CDR3aa: CATSQGVRGTDTQYF
CDR3nt: TGTGCCACCAGTCAAGGTGTCAGGGGCACAGATACGCAGTATTTT

abundance: few
j_gene: TRBJ1-5
d_gene: TRBD1
v_gene: TRBV19
CDR3aa: CASSQQGGEQPQHF
CDR3nt: TGTGCCAGTAGTCAACAGGGGGGGGAGCAGCCCCAGCATTTT

abundance: many
j_gene: TRBJ2-7
d_gene: .
v_gene: TRBV7-2
CDR3aa: CASSVEGGYEQYF
CDR3nt: TGTGCCAGCAGCGTGGAGGGGGGCTACGAGCAGTACTTC

abundance: many
j_gene: TRBJ1-1
d_gene: TRBD1
v_gene: TRBV9
CDR3aa: CASSEGQGDLAFF
CDR3nt: TGTGCCAGCAGCGAGGGACAGGGGGACTTGGCTTTCTTT

abundance: .
j_gene: TRBJ2-7
d_gene: .
v_gene: TRBV2
CDR3aa: CASSLDIHEQYF
CDR3nt: TGTGCCAGCAGTCTTGACATCCACGAGCAGTACTTC

abundance: once
j_gene: TRBJ2-5
d_gene: TRBD1
v_gene: TRBV5-1
CDR3aa: CASSFGRGREETQYF
CDR3nt: TGCGCCAGCAGCTTTGGCAGGGGGCGGGAAGAGACCCAGTACTTC

abundance: .
j_gene: TRBJ2-7
d_gene: TRBD1
v_gene: TRBV15
CDR3aa: CATSREEGGTGDYEQYF
CDR3nt: TGTGCCACCAGCAGAGAGGAAGGCGGGACAGGGGACTACGAGCAGTACTTC

abundance: .
j_gene: TRBJ1-1
d_gene: .
v_gene: TRBV5-1
CDR3aa: CASSPYGDTLNTEAFF
CDR3nt: TGCGCCAGCAGCCCATACGGGGATACCTTGAACACTGAAGCTTTCTTT

abundance: .
j_gene: TRBJ1-2
d_gene: .
v_gene: TRBV19
CDR3aa: CASRIEEAPFYGYTF
CDR3nt: TGTGCCAGTAGAATTGAGGAGGCTCCTTTTTATGGCTACACCTTC

abundance: .
j_gene: TRBJ1-1
d_gene: .
v_gene: TRBV20-1
CDR3aa: CSARHGNENTEAFF
CDR3nt: TGCAGTGCGAGACATGGGAATGAGAACACTGAAGCTTTCTTT

abundance: .
j_gene: TRBJ2-5
d_gene: TRBD2
v_gene: TRBV10-2
CDR3aa: CAISDGTSRETQYF
CDR3nt: TGCGCCATCAGTGATGGGACTAGCAGGGAGACCCAGTACTTC

abundance: .
j_gene: TRBJ2-7
d_gene: .
v_gene: TRBV7-2
CDR3aa: CASSNKGAPNYEQYF
CDR3nt: TGTGCCAGCAGCAACAAGGGAGCACCGAACTACGAGCAGTACTTC

abundance: few
j_gene: TRBJ2-5
d_gene: .
v_gene: TRBV7-2
CDR3aa: CASSLVGGFGVQYF
CDR3nt: TGTGCCAGCAGCTTAGTGGGGGGTTTTGGTGTCCAGTACTTC

abundance: .
j_gene: TRBJ2-7
d_gene: .
v_gene: TRBV15
CDR3aa: CATSRDVGAGRDEQYF
CDR3nt: TGTGCCACCAGCAGAGATGTGGGGGCAGGGAGGGACGAGCAGTACTTC